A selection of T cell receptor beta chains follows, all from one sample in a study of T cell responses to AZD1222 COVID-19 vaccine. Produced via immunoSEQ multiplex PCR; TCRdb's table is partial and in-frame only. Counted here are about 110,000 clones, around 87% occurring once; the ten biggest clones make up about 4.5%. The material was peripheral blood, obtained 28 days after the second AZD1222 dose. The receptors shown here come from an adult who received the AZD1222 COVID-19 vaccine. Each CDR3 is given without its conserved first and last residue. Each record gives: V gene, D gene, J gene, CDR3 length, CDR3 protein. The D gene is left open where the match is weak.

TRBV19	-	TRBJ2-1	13	ASSIGQKSYNEQF
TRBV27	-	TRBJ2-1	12	ASSLPGTPNEQF
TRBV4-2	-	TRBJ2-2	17	ASSRRQGTGGPGTGELF
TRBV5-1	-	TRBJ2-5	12	ASSLAGVKETQY
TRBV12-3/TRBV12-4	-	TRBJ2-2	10	ASSPDTGELF
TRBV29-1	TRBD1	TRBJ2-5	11	SVTGGTGETQY
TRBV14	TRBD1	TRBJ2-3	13	ASSPGTGIADTQY
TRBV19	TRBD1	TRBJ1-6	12	ASRAGQTDSPLH
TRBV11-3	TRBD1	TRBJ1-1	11	ASSSDRDNEAF
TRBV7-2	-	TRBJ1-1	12	ASSFLDFGVGAF
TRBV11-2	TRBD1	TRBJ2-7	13	ASSLGGRVINEQY
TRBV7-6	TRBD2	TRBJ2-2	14	ASSSAGLGVTGELF
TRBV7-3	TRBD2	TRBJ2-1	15	ASSPYPGLAGVREQF
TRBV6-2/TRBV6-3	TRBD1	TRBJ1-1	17	ASSYRGPGQGATGTEAF
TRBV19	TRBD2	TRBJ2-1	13	ASRGGGRKWNEQF
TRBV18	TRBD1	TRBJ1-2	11	ASSQPTGDGYT
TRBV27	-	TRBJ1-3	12	ASSLQGAGNTIY
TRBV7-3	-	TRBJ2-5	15	ASSYNQEVFCQETQY
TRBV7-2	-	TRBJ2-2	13	ASSFRGRGTGELF
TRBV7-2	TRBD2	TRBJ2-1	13	ASTPGTSSVNEQF
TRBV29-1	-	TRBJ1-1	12	SVADASRNTEAF
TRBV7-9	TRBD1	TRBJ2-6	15	ASTLGTGSSGANVLT
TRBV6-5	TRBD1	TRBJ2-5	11	ASRMGQGQTQY
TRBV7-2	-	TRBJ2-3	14	ASSTQDGVFTDTQY
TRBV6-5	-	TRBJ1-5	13	ASSDGVWGNQPQH
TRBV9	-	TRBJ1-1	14	ASSVSHTLLNTEAF
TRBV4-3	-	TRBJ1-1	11	ASSPRENTEAF
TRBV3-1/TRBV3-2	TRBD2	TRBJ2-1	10	ASSQGGGLQF
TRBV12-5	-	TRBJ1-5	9	ASGLGQPQH
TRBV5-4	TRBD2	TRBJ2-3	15	ASSRPLAGVVTDTQY
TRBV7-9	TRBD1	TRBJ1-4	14	ASSPRQGPTNEKLF
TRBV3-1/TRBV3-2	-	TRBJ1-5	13	ASSKRAGDNQPQH
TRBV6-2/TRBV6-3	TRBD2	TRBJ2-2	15	ASSYPSGTPNTGELF
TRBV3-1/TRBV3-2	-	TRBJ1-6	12	ASSQGSYNSPLH
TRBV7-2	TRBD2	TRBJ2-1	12	ASGRVSSYNEQF